The entry below describes one T cell receptor beta chain. As processed by the authors: Amplification with reference gene primers provided the estimates of nucleated cell counts. Sequencing was performed with immunoSEQ multiplex PCR; in TCRdb, only in-frame clones are kept and a portion is missing. The V and J calls and the clone size are those of that table, but D and trimming were determined from the DNA. Of 250,000 or so clones listed, approximately 88% are singletons. This entry is derived from a study of blood T cell repertoires in COVID-19. On the study more broadly: The analysed material was cDNA or gDNA that came from T cells, B-cell-depleted T cells, or PBMCs.

Enrolled during active infection, Seattle patients were then followed longitudinally. Germline-derived CDR1 and CDR2 are LNHDA and SQIVND (reference sequence). Trimming at V came to 5 bases and at J to 3 bases, leaving 1 base not matched to a gene. The CDR3 is 14 residues long. Sequencing was done on a sample of peripheral blood. V usage is TRBV19 and J usage is TRBJ2-5; the match to TRBD2 covers 12 bases. The clonotype comes from a woman younger than 45 with COVID-19, enrolled during active disease. As DNA, the CDR3 is TGTGCCAGTAGTTGGACTAGCGGGGAAGAGACCCAGTACTTC. This encodes CASSWTSGEETQYF.